This T cell receptor beta chain was sequenced for a study of blood T cell repertoires in COVID-19. Some clones are missing from TCRdb's copy, which holds only in-frame ones; the method was immunoSEQ multiplex PCR. The table lists about 500,000 clones, about 91% of them singletons. Trimming cost V 3 bases and J 5 bases, with 22 bases left between them. The V gene's germline CDR1 is SQVTM and CDR2 ANQGSEA. CDR3 length equals 16 residues. The rearrangement joins TRBV29-1 to TRBJ1-2, with no clear D. The origin of this receptor is a man aged 18 to 30 with COVID-19, enrolled during active disease. The sequenced material came from peripheral blood. In nucleotides, the CDR3 is TGCAGCGTTGAGAGAAACAGCCCGAATACAAGATATGGCTACACCTTC. It is translated as CSVERNSPNTRYGYTF.